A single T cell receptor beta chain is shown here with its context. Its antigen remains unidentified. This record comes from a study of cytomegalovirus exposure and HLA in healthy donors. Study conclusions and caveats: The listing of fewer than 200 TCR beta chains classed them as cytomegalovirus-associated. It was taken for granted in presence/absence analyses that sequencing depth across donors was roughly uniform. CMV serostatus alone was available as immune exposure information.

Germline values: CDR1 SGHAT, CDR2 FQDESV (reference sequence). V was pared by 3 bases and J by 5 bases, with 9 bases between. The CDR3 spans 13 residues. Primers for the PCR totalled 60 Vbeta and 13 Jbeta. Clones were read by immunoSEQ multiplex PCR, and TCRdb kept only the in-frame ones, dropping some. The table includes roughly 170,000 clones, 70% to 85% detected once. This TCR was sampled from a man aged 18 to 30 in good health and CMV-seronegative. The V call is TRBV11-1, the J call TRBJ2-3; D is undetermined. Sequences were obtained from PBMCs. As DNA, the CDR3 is TGTGCCAGCAGCTTTAAACGACAAGATACGCAGTATTTT. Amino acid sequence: CASSFKRQDTQYF.